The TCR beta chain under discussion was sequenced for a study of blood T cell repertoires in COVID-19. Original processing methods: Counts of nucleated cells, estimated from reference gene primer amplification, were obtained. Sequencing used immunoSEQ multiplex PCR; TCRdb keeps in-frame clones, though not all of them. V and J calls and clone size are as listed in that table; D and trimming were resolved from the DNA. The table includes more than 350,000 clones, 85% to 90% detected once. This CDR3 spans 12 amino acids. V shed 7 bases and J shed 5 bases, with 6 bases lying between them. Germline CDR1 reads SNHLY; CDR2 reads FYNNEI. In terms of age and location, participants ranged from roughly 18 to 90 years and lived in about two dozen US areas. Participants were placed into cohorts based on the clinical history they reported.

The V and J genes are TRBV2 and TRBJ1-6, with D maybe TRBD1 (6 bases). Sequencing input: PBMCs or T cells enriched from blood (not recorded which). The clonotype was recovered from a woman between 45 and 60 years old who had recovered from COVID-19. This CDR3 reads CASTGDNSPLHF. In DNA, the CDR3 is TGTGCCAGCACAGGGGATAATTCACCCCTCCACTTT.